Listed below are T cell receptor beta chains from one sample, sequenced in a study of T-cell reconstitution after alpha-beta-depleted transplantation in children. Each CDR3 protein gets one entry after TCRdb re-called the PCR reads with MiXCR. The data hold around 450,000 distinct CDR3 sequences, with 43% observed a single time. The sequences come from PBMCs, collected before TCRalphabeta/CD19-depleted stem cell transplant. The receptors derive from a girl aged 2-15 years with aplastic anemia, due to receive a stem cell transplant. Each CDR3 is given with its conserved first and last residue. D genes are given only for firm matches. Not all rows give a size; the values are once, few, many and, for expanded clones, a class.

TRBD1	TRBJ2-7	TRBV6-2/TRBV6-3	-	CASSTPTPGTGYQGADYEQYF	TGTGCCAGCAGCACCCCCACCCCCGGGACAGGGTACCAAGGGGCCGACTACGAGCAGTACTTC
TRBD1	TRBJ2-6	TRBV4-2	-	CASSYRDRGKRVANVLTF	TGTGCCAGCAGCTACCGGGACAGGGGGAAGCGCGTGGCCAACGTCCTGACTTTC
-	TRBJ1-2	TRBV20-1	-	CSARDSRERGYTF	TGCAGTGCTAGAGACTCGAGGGAACGCGGCTACACCTTC
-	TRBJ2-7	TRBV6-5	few	CASSSRWGDEQYF	TGTGCCAGCAGTTCTAGGTGGGGAGACGAGCAGTACTTC
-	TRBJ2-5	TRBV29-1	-	CSVDVQAAGTTQYF	TGCAGCGTTGACGTACAGGCGGCGGGGACGACCCAGTACTTC
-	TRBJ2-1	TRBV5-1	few	CASSLLVGSTYNEQFF	TGCGCCAGCAGCTTGTTGGTCGGGAGTACATACAATGAGCAGTTCTTC
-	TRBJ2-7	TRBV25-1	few	CASTGRGAYEQYF	TGTGCCAGCACTGGCAGGGGGGCCTACGAGCAGTACTTC
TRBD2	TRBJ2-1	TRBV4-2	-	CASSLPRAGGHGEQFF	TGTGCCAGCAGCCTTCCCAGGGCGGGAGGGCACGGTGAGCAGTTCTTC
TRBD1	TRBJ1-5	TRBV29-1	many	CSVTPPGGSNQPQHF	TGCAGCGTTACCCCGCCAGGGGGAAGCAATCAGCCCCAGCATTTT
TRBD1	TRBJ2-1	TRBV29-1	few	CSVVGQAGSYNEQFF	TGCAGCGTTGTGGGACAGGCGGGATCCTACAATGAGCAGTTCTTC
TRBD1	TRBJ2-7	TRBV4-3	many	CASSQDEETGINEQYF	TGCGCCAGCAGCCAAGATGAGGAGACAGGGATCAACGAGCAGTACTTC
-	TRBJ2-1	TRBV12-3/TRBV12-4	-	CASLRLGSRNEQFF	TGTGCCAGCCTACGCCTTGGTAGTCGGAATGAGCAGTTCTTC
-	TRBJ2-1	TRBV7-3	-	CASSLEGVTGKIYNEQFF	TGTGCCAGCAGCTTGGAGGGTGTGACGGGGAAAATCTACAATGAGCAGTTCTTC
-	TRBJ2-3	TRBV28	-	CASSPTSYSTDTQYF	TGTGCCAGCAGTCCGACTAGTTATAGCACAGATACGCAGTATTTT
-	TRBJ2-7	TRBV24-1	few	CATSRGQDYEQYF	TGTGCCACCAGCCGGGGACAAGACTACGAGCAGTACTTC
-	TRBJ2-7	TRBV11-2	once	CASSLSAGDYEQYF	TGTGCCAGCAGCTTATCCGCAGGAGACTACGAGCAGTACTTC
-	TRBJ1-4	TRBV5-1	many	CASSLLGTDNEKLFF	TGCGCCAGCAGCTTACTAGGGACGGATAATGAAAAACTGTTTTTT
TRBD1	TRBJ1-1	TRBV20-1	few	CSARKGGQAAFF	TGCAGTGCTAGAAAGGGGGGACAGGCGGCTTTCTTT
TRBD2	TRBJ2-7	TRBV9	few	CASSASLAGASYEQYF	TGTGCCAGCAGCGCTTCACTAGCGGGAGCCTCCTACGAGCAGTACTTC
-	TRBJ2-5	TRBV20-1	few	CSALLYRVLIETQYF	TGCAGTGCGCTACTCTACAGGGTGTTAATAGAGACCCAGTACTTC
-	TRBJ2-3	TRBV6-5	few	CASSYSRVRPDTQYF	TGTGCCAGCAGTTACTCTAGAGTTAGACCAGATACGCAGTATTTT
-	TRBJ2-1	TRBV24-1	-	CATSDLLNEQFF	TGTGCCACCAGTGATTTGCTGAATGAGCAGTTCTTC
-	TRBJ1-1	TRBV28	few	CASSFWEGQNTEAFF	TGTGCCAGCAGTTTTTGGGAGGGTCAGAACACTGAAGCTTTCTTT
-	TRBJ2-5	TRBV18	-	CASSPRLPRGETQYF	TGTGCCAGCTCACCACGTCTGCCGAGGGGAGAGACCCAGTACTTC
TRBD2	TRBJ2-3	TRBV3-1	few	CASSQETAGGPRTQYF	TGTGCCAGCAGCCAAGAGACAGCGGGAGGGCCAAGGACGCAGTATTTT
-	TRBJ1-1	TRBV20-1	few	CSARDATGRNTEAFF	TGCAGTGCTAGAGATGCAACAGGGAGGAACACTGAAGCTTTCTTT
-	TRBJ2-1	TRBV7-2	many	CASTLGGVYNEQFF	TGTGCCAGCACCCTAGGCGGGGTCTACAATGAGCAGTTCTTC
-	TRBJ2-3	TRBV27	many	CASSLYQGLEYF	TGTGCCAGCAGTTTATACCAGGGGTTGGAGTATTTT
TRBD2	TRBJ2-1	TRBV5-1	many	CASSKGAGVENEQFF	TGCGCCAGCAGCAAGGGAGCGGGAGTTGAGAATGAGCAGTTCTTC
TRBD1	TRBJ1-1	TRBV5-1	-	CASSDGQAIMNTEAFF	TGCGCCAGCAGCGACGGACAGGCTATCATGAACACTGAAGCTTTCTTT
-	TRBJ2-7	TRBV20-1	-	CRAGGADYEQYF	TGCAGGGCAGGCGGCGCAGACTACGAGCAGTACTTC
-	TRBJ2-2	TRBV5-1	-	CASSLAWQGIGGELFF	TGCGCCAGCAGCTTGGCCTGGCAGGGGATTGGAGGGGAGCTGTTTTTT
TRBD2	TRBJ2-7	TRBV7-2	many	CASSHRVVAGAEQYF	TGTGCCAGCAGCCATCGGGTAGTAGCGGGAGCCGAGCAGTACTTC
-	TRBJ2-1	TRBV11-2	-	CASSLMTPSGDEQFF	TGTGCCAGCAGCTTAATGACGCCCTCGGGGGATGAGCAGTTCTTC
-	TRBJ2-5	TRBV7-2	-	CASSLGVSVYQETQYF	TGTGCCAGCAGCTTAGGAGTGTCAGTGTACCAAGAGACCCAGTACTTC
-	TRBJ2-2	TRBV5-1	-	CASSSGHTGELFF	TGCGCCAGCAGCTCGGGACACACCGGGGAGCTGTTTTTT
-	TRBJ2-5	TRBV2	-	CASSGGRAQETQYF	TGTGCCAGCAGTGGGGGACGGGCCCAAGAGACCCAGTACTTC
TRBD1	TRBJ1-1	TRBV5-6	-	CASSRGDRGSAFF	TGTGCCAGCAGCCGGGGAGACAGGGGTTCGGCTTTCTTT
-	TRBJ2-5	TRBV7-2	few	CASSLGQGRQETQYF	TGTGCCAGCAGCTTAGGTCAGGGAAGGCAAGAGACCCAGTACTTC
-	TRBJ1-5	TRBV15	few	CATSRVADFNQPQHF	TGTGCCACCAGCAGAGTCGCTGATTTCAATCAGCCCCAGCATTTT
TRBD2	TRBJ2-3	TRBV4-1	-	CASSQVLAEDTQYF	TGCGCCAGCAGCCAAGTACTAGCGGAAGATACGCAGTATTTT
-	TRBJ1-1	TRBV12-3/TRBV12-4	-	CASSLAVSSTEAFF	TGTGCCAGCAGTTTAGCAGTCTCTTCCACTGAAGCTTTCTTT
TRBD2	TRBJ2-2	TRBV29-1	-	CSVQSGIRTGELFF	TGCAGCGTTCAAAGCGGGATAAGGACCGGGGAGCTGTTTTTT
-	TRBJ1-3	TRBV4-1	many	CASSPGMASGNTIYF	TGCGCCAGCAGCCCAGGGATGGCCTCTGGAAACACCATATATTTT
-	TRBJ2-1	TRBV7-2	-	CASRRTNLYNEQFF	TGTGCCAGCAGACGGACCAACCTCTACAATGAGCAGTTCTTC